This T cell receptor beta chain comes out of a study of blood T cell repertoires in COVID-19. Study information: COVID-19 samples collected from the United States, Italy and Spain covered acute and convalescent phases. T cells, B-cell-depleted T cells, or PBMCs provided the cDNA or gDNA that served as material.

In the authors' workflow: Amplification of reference gene primers provided the estimated nucleated cell counts. The protocol was immunoSEQ multiplex PCR, while the TCRdb copy is restricted to in-frame clones and leaves out a portion. V, J and clone size derive from that table, while D and trimming were established from the DNA sequence. The repertoire includes fewer than 200,000 clones, about 79% of them detected once, and roughly 28% sits in the top ten. The CDR3 is 13 amino acids. Trimming left V 5 bases short and J 2 bases short, with 9 bases between. Looked up from germline, CDR1 is LNHDA and CDR2 is SQIVND (reference sequence).

Sequencing was carried out using peripheral blood. The rearrangement uses TRBV19 and TRBJ2-5, with D maybe TRBD1 (6 bases). The receptor's source is a woman aged 70-85 years with acute or convalescent COVID-19. For the CDR3, the DNA is TGTGCCAGTAGTCTGGGGGCTCAAGAGACCCAGTACTTC. It translates to CASSLGAQETQYF.